This is a list of T cell receptor beta chains from one sample in a study of shared clonotypes between healthy human individuals. Sequencing was performed with immunoSEQ multiplex PCR; in TCRdb, only in-frame clones are kept and a portion is missing. This table has about 1 million clones, more than 65% appearing once. The sequenced sample was memory CD4+ T cells sorted from blood. All receptors derive from a young man in good health. Both conserved end residues are part of each CDR3. D genes are given only for firm matches. Some rows have no size entry. The others give once, few or many, or a class for an expanded clone.

j_call cdr3_length v_call clone_size d_call cdr3_aa cdr3_nt
TRBJ1-2 15 TRBV6-5 - TRBD1 CASRSGTGGGYGYTF TGTGCCAGCCGATCCGGGACAGGGGGCGGCTATGGCTACACCTTC
TRBJ2-7 15 TRBV18 - - CASSPIPSVTYEQYF TGTGCCAGCTCACCAATCCCTAGCGTTACCTACGAGCAGTACTTC
TRBJ2-5 16 TRBV5-1 - - CASSLAQATSQETQYF TGCGCCAGCAGCTTGGCGCAGGCCACTAGCCAAGAGACCCAGTACTTC
TRBJ2-1 13 TRBV5-4 - - CASSLVSGNEQFF TGTGCCAGCAGCTTGGTTAGCGGAAATGAGCAGTTCTTC
TRBJ2-5 15 TRBV2 - TRBD2 CASSSASGGGETQYF TGTGCCAGCAGTTCCGCTAGCGGGGGTGGGGAGACCCAGTACTTC
TRBJ2-3 16 TRBV6-1 few TRBD2 CASSEFGGGGTDTQYF TGTGCCAGCAGTGAATTTGGCGGGGGAGGCACAGATACGCAGTATTTT
TRBJ1-6 17 TRBV5-6 - - CASSLAKGGWYGSPLHF TGTGCCAGCAGCTTGGCCAAGGGGGGATGGTATGGTTCACCCCTCCACTTT
TRBJ2-7 15 TRBV6-1 - TRBD1 CASLHRDRGSYEQYF TGTGCCAGCCTTCACCGGGACAGGGGGTCCTACGAGCAGTACTTC
TRBJ2-5 15 TRBV2 - - CASSERTSQQETQYF TGTGCCAGCAGTGAAAGGACGAGCCAACAAGAGACCCAGTACTTC
TRBJ2-1 12 TRBV7-2 - - CASSSQGNEQFF TGTGCCAGCAGCTCCCAGGGCAATGAGCAGTTCTTC
TRBJ2-1 15 TRBV6-5 once - CASRMGPGPYNEQFF TGTGCCAGCAGGATGGGCCCGGGACCCTACAATGAGCAGTTCTTC
TRBJ2-2 13 TRBV27 - TRBD1 CASSPQGVGELFF TGTGCCAGCAGTCCGCAGGGGGTCGGGGAGCTGTTTTTT
TRBJ2-4 12 TRBV7-2 - - CASTQPGQPQYF TGTGCCAGCACCCAACCCGGGCAGCCACAGTACTTC
TRBJ1-1 14 TRBV5-6 - - CASSFRGLNTEAFF TGTGCCAGCAGCTTTCGGGGGTTAAACACTGAAGCTTTCTTT
TRBJ2-5 13 TRBV9 once - CASSVESTSAQYF TGTGCCAGCAGCGTAGAATCGACTTCGGCCCAGTACTTC
TRBJ1-3 15 TRBV9 - - CASSVEDFSGNTIYF TGTGCCAGCAGCGTAGAGGATTTCTCTGGAAACACCATATATTTT
TRBJ2-5 16 TRBV9 - TRBD2 CASSVQASGFQETQYF TGTGCCAGCAGCGTACAGGCTAGCGGGTTCCAAGAGACCCAGTACTTC
TRBJ2-2 15 TRBV6-6 - - CASSYPGQKGGELFF TGTGCCAGCAGTTACCCAGGGCAGAAGGGCGGGGAGCTGTTTTTT
TRBJ1-2 15 TRBV2 - TRBD1 CASSESRTGPHGYTF TGTGCCAGCAGTGAAAGTCGGACAGGGCCTCATGGCTACACCTTC
TRBJ2-7 15 TRBV5-4 - - CASSLSGRGSSEQYF TGTGCCAGCAGCTTGTCAGGTCGGGGGTCGTCCGAGCAGTACTTC
TRBJ1-1 13 TRBV6-6 - TRBD1 CASRTRGLKRAFF TGTGCCAGCAGGACCAGGGGGCTCAAGCGGGCTTTCTTT
TRBJ2-5 15 TRBV7-2 - TRBD1 CASSPRQGTQETQYF TGTGCCAGCAGCCCCCGACAGGGTACTCAAGAGACCCAGTACTTC
TRBJ2-5 15 TRBV5-1 once TRBD1 CASSSPDRGWQTQYF TGCGCCAGCAGCTCCCCGGACAGGGGCTGGCAGACCCAGTACTTC
TRBJ1-6 15 TRBV6-5 - - CASSYSMRGDSPLHF TGTGCCAGCAGTTACTCGATGAGGGGGGATTCACCCCTCCACTTT
TRBJ1-1 15 TRBV5-6 - TRBD1 CASSPGTVMNTEAFF TGTGCCAGCAGCCCAGGGACAGTCATGAACACTGAAGCTTTCTTT
TRBJ1-2 17 TRBV19 - TRBD1 CASSPPSGQDSGRGYTF TGTGCCAGTTCCCCTCCTTCGGGACAGGACTCTGGAAGGGGCTACACCTTC
TRBJ1-1 13 TRBV7-8 - TRBD1 CASSSTGTTEAFF TGTGCCAGCAGCTCGACAGGGACCACTGAAGCTTTCTTT
TRBJ1-1 16 TRBV30 many - CAWSLFGLGSGTEAFF TGTGCCTGGAGTTTGTTTGGGCTAGGGTCGGGAACTGAAGCTTTCTTT
TRBJ1-5 13 TRBV6-6 - - CASSALVAQPQHF TGTGCCAGCAGCGCCCTCGTGGCTCAGCCCCAGCATTTT
TRBJ1-2 18 TRBV19 - - CASSIEGSPITANYGYTF TGTGCCAGTAGTATAGAGGGCAGCCCAATAACCGCTAACTATGGCTACACCTTC
TRBJ2-3 16 TRBV5-8 - - CASSFTGGAGTDTQYF TGTGCCAGCAGCTTCACTGGGGGGGCGGGGACAGATACGCAGTATTTT
TRBJ1-5 14 TRBV5-5 - - CASSLRGAHQPQHF TGTGCCAGCAGCTTGAGGGGGGCGCATCAGCCCCAGCATTTT
TRBJ2-7 14 TRBV10-3 few TRBD2 CAVGTSGSVYEQYF TGTGCCGTCGGGACTAGCGGGAGTGTCTACGAGCAGTACTTC
TRBJ2-7 15 TRBV10-3 - TRBD2 CAISVLSGSSYEQYF TGTGCCATCAGTGTTTTGAGCGGGAGCTCCTACGAGCAGTACTTC
TRBJ2-2 13 TRBV29-1 - TRBD2 CSAETSGSGELFF TGCAGCGCGGAGACTAGCGGGAGTGGGGAGCTGTTTTTT
TRBJ2-1 15 TRBV13 - TRBD1 CASSFPGQGHNEQFF TGTGCCAGCAGCTTTCCGGGACAGGGGCACAATGAGCAGTTCTTC
TRBJ2-5 15 TRBV10-3 - - CAISEGIAVKETQYF TGTGCCATCAGTGAGGGGATAGCGGTTAAAGAGACCCAGTACTTC
TRBJ1-2 14 TRBV5-8 - TRBD1 CASSRTGGFGGYTF TGTGCCAGCAGCCGGACAGGGGGCTTTGGTGGCTACACCTTC
TRBJ2-7 16 TRBV5-1 - TRBD1 CASSLVIRGFSYEQYF TGCGCCAGCAGCTTGGTTATCAGGGGGTTCTCCTACGAGCAGTACTTC
TRBJ2-7 12 TRBV14 many - CASSRREGEQYF TGTGCCAGCAGCCGCAGGGAAGGCGAGCAGTACTTC
TRBJ1-5 14 TRBV2 few - CASSPDNLNQPQHF TGTGCCAGCAGTCCGGACAATCTCAATCAGCCCCAGCATTTT
TRBJ2-7 15 TRBV11-2 once TRBD2 CASSPGTSGMGEQYF TGTGCCAGCAGCCCCGGGACTAGCGGGATGGGCGAGCAGTACTTC